The 11 T cell receptor beta chains below all came from one sample that was sequenced in a study of cytomegalovirus exposure and HLA in healthy donors. Some clones are missing from TCRdb's copy, which holds only in-frame ones; the method was immunoSEQ multiplex PCR. This repertoire shows more than 50,000 clones, around 94% found once; its top ten account for roughly 2.4%. The sample taken for sequencing was PBMCs. These receptors came from a young man in good health and CMV-seronegative.

V and J are TRBV9 and TRBJ1-5; 11 bases are a match to TRBD1. The V gene's germline CDR1 is SGDLS and CDR2 YYNGEE. Unmatched junction bases numbered 8, after V lost 8 bases and J lost 7 bases. The CDR3 spans 14 residues. The CDR3 region is CASGGQGDGQPQHF. The CDR3 DNA sequence: TGTGCCAGTGGGGGACAGGGGGATGGGCAGCCCCAGCATTTT.

This chain links TRBV15 with TRBJ1-4, with 10 bases aligning to TRBD1. After removal of 0 bases from V and 3 bases from J, the junction contained 7 bases not matched to a gene. This CDR3 is built from 18 residues. Per germline, CDR1 LNHNV and CDR2 YYDKDF (reference sequence). The CDR3 is CATSRDWGQGTANEKLFF. CDR3 coding DNA: TGTGCCACCAGCAGAGATTGGGGACAGGGGACGGCTAATGAAAAACTGTTTTTT.

The chain has TRBV10-3 and TRBJ2-1, with 9 bases aligning to TRBD2. The CDR3 spans 17 residues. Germline loops: CDR1 ENHRY, CDR2 SYGVKD. V lost 3 bases, J lost 7 bases, and 13 bases stayed unmatched. CDR3 DNA sequence: TGTGCCATCAGTGATGGGCGGGAGGGCCGATCAGTAAATGAGCAGTTCTTC. The encoded protein is CAISDGREGRSVNEQFF.

J is TRBJ2-5 and V is TRBV7-2, with 12 bases lining up with TRBD2. Trimming removed 1 base from V and 2 bases from J; junction bases left unmatched: 2. The CDR3 loop spans 16 amino acids. The germline gives CDR1 SGHTA, CDR2 FQGNSA. CDR3 nucleotides: TGTGCCAGCAGCTTAGGACTAGCGGGAGTTCAAGAGACCCAGTACTTC. Translating it yields CASSLGLAGVQETQYF.

The chain uses TRBV7-2 and TRBJ1-1; maybe TRBD1 (5 bases). This CDR3 has 13 residues. Trimming took off 1 base at V and 4 bases at J, with 7 bases between the two ends. Germline-derived CDR1 and CDR2 are SGHTA and FQGNSA. The CDR3 DNA follows: TGTGCCAGCAGCTTAGAGGGGCTCACTGAAGCTTTCTTT. Translating it yields CASSLEGLTEAFF.

The rearrangement uses TRBV2 and TRBJ2-7, with D possibly being TRBD1 (6 bases). Germline values: CDR1 SNHLY, CDR2 FYNNEI. V shed 2 bases and J shed 7 bases, with 18 bases lying between them. The CDR3 is 15 amino acids. CDR3 in amino acids: CASSEPRDKHTEQYF. CDR3 sequence (DNA): TGTGCCAGCAGTGAACCGAGGGACAAACATACGGAGCAGTACTTC.

The V and J genes are TRBV2 and TRBJ2-1, with TRBD2 identical over 11 bases. Trimming took 9 bases from V and 1 from J; bases not matched to a gene: 2. Germline V gene data show CDR1 as SNHLY and CDR2 as FYNNEI. This CDR3 has 14 amino acids. CDR3 sequence: CARGTSGSYNEQFF. CDR3 coding DNA: TGTGCCAGGGGGACTAGCGGATCCTACAATGAGCAGTTCTTC.

V usage is TRBV5-4 and J usage is TRBJ2-7, with D perhaps matching TRBD1 (6 bases). The CDR3 runs to 15 residues. V lost 2 bases to trimming and J lost 1 base, with 13 bases between them. Germline assignment: CDR1 SGHNT and CDR2 YYREEE (reference sequence). Here the CDR3 DNA reads TGTGCCAGCAGCTTATGGGGGCGCCTTTCCTACGAGCAGTACTTC. It specifies CASSLWGRLSYEQYF.

This rearrangement joins TRBV21-1 to TRBJ1-5; TRBD1, the table's D call, was not compared with the DNA. TRBV21-1 is a known pseudogene. The length of the CDR3 is 16 residues. Written as DNA, the CDR3 is TGTGCCAGCAGGGCAGACAGGGATCATAGCAATCAGCCCCAGCATTTT. Protein: CASRADRDHSNQPQHF.

The rearrangement links TRBV2 to TRBJ2-1; TRBD2 matches at 10 bases. The junction had 5 bases not matched to a gene; V was cut back by 4 bases and J by 2 bases. Germline V lookup: CDR1 SNHLY, CDR2 FYNNEI. This CDR3 is 16 amino acids long. CDR3 coding DNA: TGTGCCAGCAGTGGGGTAGCGGGAGGAGCCTACAATGAGCAGTTCTTC. Residues: CASSGVAGGAYNEQFF.

The count of this clone is one. The chain recombines TRBV11-2 with TRBJ1-1; D is possibly TRBD1 (6 bases). In germline, CDR1 is SGHAT, CDR2 FQNNGV. V was trimmed by 5 bases and J by 2 bases, leaving 15 bases between them. The CDR3 sequence is 15 residues long. The CDR3 sequence: CASSTQDSPNTEAFF. In DNA, the CDR3 is TGTGCCAGCAGCACGCAGGACAGTCCTAACACTGAAGCTTTCTTT.